This paragraph covers one T cell receptor beta chain sequence. The antigen remains undetermined. The sample comes from a study of cytomegalovirus exposure and HLA in healthy donors. Overall study: Prior work identified some 120 million unique TCR beta sequences in around 170 million T cells. General observations from the study: In a later analysis, TCR association rates varied by HLA locus: DRB1 most, HLA-C fewest.

Germline V gene lookup returns CDR1 SGHDT and CDR2 YYEEEE. The V and J ends lost 0 bases and 4 bases respectively, with 14 bases between them. The CDR3 has 15 residues. Primers: 60 Vbeta forward and 13 Jbeta reverse. TCRdb keeps only in-frame clones here, not all; method: immunoSEQ multiplex PCR. The table records over 100,000 clones, around 81% of them present only once. The rearrangement joins TRBV5-6 to TRBJ2-7; no definite D call. The receptor was isolated from a woman aged 30 to 39 in good health and CMV-seronegative. Sequencing input: PBMCs. The CDR3 DNA sequence: TGTGCCAGCAGCTTGGTTTCTGAGTCCCTATACGAGCAGTACTTC. Residues: CASSLVSESLYEQYF.